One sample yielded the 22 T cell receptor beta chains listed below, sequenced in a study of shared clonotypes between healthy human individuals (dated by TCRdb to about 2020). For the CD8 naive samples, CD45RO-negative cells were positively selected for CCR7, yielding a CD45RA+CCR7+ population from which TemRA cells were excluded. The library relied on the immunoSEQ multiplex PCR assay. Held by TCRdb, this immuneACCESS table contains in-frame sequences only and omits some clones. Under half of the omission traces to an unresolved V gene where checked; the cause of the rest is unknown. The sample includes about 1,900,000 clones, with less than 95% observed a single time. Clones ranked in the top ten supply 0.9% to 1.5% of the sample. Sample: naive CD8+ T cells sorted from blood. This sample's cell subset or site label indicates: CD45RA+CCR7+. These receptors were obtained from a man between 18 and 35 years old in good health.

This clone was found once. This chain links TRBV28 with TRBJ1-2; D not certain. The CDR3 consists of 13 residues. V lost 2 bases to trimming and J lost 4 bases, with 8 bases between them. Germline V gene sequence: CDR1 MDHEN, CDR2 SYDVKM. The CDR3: CASSLPMSYGYTF. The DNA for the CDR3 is TGTGCCAGCAGTTTACCGATGTCCTATGGCTACACCTTC.

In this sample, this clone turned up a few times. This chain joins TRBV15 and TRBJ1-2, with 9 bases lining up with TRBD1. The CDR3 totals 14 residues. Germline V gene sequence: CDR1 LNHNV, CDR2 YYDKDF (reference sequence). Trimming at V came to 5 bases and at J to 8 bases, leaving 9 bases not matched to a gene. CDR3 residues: CATSGDREGDGYTF. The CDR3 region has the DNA TGTGCCACCAGCGGGGACAGGGAAGGGGACGGCTACACCTTC.

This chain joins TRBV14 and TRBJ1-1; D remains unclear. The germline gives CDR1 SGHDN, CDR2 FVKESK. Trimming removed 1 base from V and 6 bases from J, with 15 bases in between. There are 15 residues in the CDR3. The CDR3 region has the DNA TGTGCCAGCAGCCAAGCGGGGTTTGGTAAGCCTGAAGCTTTCTTT. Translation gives CASSQAGFGKPEAFF.

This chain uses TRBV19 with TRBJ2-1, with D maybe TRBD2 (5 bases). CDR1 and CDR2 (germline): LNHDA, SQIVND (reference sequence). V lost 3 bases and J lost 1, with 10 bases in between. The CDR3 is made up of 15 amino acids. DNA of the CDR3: TGTGCCAGTAGTATCGCGGGTATATCCTACAATGAGCAGTTCTTC. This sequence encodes CASSIAGISYNEQFF.

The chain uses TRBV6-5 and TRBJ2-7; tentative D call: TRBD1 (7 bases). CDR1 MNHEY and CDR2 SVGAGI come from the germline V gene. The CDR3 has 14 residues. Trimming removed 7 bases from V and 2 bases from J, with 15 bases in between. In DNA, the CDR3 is TGTGCCAGCATAGGTCCAGGGGGGCCCTACGAGCAGTACTTC. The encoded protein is CASIGPGGPYEQYF.

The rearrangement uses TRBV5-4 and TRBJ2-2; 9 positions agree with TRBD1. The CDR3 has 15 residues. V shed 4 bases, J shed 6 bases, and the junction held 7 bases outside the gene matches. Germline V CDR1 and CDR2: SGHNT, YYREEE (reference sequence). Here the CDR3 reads CASSGDREFPGELFF. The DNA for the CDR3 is TGTGCCAGCAGCGGGGACAGGGAGTTCCCCGGGGAGCTGTTTTTT.

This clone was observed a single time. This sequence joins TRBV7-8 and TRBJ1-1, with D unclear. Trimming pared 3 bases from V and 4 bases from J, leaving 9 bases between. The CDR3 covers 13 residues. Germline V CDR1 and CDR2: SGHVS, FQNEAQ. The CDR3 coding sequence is TGTGCCAGCAGCTTCTTCCTGGGCACTGAAGCTTTCTTT. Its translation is CASSFFLGTEAFF. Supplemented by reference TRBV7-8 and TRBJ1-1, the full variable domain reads GAGVSQSPRYKVAKRGQDVALRCDPISGHVSLFWYQQALGQGPEFLTYFQNEAQLDKSGLPSDRFFAERPEGSVSTLKIQRTQQEDSAVYLCASSFFLGTEAFFGQGTRLTVV.

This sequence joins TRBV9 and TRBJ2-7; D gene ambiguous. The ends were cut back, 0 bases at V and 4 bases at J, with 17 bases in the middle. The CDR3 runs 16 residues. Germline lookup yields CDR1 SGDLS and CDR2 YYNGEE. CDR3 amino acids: CASSVAGMAQYYEQYF. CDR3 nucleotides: TGTGCCAGCAGCGTAGCTGGGATGGCTCAGTATTACGAGCAGTACTTC.

The CDR3: CASSSDRQVETQYF. In DNA, the CDR3 is TGTGCCAGCAGCTCCGATCGACAGGTAGAGACCCAGTACTTC. This chain connects TRBV7-9 to TRBJ2-5; TRBD1 might be the D (6 bases). The CDR3 has 14 residues. Deletions cut 4 bases from V and 4 bases from J, with 13 bases between. The germline V gene has CDR1 SEHNR and CDR2 FQNEAQ (reference sequence).

The CDR3 is CASHNIAYEQYF. CDR3 nucleotides: TGTGCCAGTCATAATATCGCCTACGAGCAGTACTTC. The chain recombines TRBV2 with TRBJ2-7, with no clear D. Trimming pared 9 bases from V and 2 bases from J, leaving 11 bases between. This CDR3 is 12 amino acids long. CDR1 is SNHLY and CDR2 is FYNNEI in the germline V gene.

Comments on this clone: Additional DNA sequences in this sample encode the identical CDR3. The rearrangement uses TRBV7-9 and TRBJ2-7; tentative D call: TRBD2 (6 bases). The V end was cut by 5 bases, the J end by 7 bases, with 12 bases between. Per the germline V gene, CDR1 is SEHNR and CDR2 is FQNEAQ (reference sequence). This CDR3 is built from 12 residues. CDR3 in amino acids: CASSPLGGEQYF. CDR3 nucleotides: TGTGCCAGCAGCCCTTTGGGAGGAGAGCAGTACTTC.

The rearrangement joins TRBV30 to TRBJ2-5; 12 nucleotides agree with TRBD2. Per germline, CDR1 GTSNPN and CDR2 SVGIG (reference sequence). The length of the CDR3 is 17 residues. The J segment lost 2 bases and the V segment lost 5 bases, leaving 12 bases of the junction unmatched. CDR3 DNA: TGTGCCTGGGGAGAGCTAGCGGGAGGGCCGGGGCAAGAGACCCAGTACTTC. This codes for CAWGELAGGPGQETQYF.

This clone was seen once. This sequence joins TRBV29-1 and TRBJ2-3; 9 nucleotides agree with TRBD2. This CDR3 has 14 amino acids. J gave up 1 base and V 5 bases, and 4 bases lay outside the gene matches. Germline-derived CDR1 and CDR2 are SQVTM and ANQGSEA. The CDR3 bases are TGCAGCGTTTTAGCGGGAGCCGGCACAGATACGCAGTATTTT. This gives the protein CSVLAGAGTDTQYF.

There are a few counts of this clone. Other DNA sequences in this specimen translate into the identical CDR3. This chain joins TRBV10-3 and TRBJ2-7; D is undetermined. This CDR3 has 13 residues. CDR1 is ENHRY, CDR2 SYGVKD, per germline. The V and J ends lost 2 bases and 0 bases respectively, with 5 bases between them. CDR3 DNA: TGTGCCATCAGTGAGAAGGGCTCCTACGAGCAGTACTTC. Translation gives CAISEKGSYEQYF.

The CDR3 sequence is CASSPGVLQFF. The CDR3, as DNA: TGTGCCAGCAGTCCCGGCGTCCTGCAGTTCTTC. The V gene is TRBV9, the J gene TRBJ2-1; no reliable D call. V lost 5 bases and J lost 12, with 12 bases in between. CDR3 length: 11 amino acids. Germline V gene data show CDR1 as SGDLS and CDR2 as YYNGEE.

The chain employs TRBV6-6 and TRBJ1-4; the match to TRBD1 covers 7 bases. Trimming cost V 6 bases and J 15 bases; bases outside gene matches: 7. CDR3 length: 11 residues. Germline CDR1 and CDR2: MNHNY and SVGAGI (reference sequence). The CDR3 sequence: CASRTPGTVFF. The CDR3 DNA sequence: TGTGCCAGCAGAACTCCCGGGACAGTGTTTTTT.

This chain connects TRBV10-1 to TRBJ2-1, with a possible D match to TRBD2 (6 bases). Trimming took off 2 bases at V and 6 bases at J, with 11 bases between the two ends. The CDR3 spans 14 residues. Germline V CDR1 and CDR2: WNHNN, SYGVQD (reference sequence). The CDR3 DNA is TGCGCCAGCAGTGAGCCGGGAGCAGGCAATGAGCAGTTCTTC. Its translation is CASSEPGAGNEQFF.

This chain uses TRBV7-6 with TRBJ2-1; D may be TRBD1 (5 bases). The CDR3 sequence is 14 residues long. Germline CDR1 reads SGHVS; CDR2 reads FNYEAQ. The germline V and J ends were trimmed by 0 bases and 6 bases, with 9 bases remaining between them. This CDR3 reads CASSLAGATNEQFF. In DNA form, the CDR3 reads TGTGCCAGCAGCTTAGCTGGGGCCACCAATGAGCAGTTCTTC.

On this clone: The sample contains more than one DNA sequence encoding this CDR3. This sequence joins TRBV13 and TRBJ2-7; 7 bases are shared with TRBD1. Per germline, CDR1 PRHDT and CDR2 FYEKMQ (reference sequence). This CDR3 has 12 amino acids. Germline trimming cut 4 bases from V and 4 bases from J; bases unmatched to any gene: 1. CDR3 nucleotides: TGTGCCAGCAGCTCACAGGGGTACGAGCAGTACTTC. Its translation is CASSSQGYEQYF.

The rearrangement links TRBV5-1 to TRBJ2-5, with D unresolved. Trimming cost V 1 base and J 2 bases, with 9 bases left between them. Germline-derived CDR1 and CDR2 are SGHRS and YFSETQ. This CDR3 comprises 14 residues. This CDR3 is CASSLLLLQETQYF. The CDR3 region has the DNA TGCGCCAGCAGCTTGCTACTCCTACAAGAGACCCAGTACTTC.

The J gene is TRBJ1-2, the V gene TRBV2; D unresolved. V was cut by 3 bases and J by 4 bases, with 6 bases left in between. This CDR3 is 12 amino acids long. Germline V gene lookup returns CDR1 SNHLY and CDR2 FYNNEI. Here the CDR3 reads CASSEGSYGYTF. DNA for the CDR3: TGTGCCAGCAGTGAGGGCAGCTATGGCTACACCTTC.

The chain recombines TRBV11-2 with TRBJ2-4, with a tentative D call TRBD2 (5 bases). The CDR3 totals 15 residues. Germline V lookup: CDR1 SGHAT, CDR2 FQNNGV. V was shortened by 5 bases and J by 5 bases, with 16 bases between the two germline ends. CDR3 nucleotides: TGTGCCAGCAGCCCTCTCCGAGGGTCAGAAAACATTCAGTACTTC. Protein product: CASSPLRGSENIQYF.